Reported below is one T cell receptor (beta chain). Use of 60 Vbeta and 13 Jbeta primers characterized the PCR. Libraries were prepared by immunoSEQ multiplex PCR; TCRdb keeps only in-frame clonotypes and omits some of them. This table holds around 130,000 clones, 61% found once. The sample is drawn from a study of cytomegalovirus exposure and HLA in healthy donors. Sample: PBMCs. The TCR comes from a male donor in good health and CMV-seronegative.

In DNA, the CDR3 is TGCGCCAGCAGCTCCGGAGCCTCTGGGGCCAACGTCCTGACTTTC. Its protein is CASSSGASGANVLTF. The rearrangement joins TRBV5-1 to TRBJ2-6; D ambiguous. Deletions cut 3 bases from V and 0 bases from J, with 7 bases between. Germline V lookup: CDR1 SGHRS, CDR2 YFSETQ. This CDR3 contains 15 residues.